A selection of T cell receptor beta chains follows, all from one sample in a study of blood T cell repertoires in COVID-19. Data came from immunoSEQ multiplex PCR; TCRdb stores just in-frame clones and leaves some out. The sample has 150,000 to 200,000 clones; roughly 79% are singletons. Sequenced input: peripheral blood. The receptors originated from a woman aged 40 to 50 with COVID-19, enrolled during active disease. CDR3s include the opening cysteine and the closing phenylalanine or tryptophan. The D gene is left open where the match is weak. Some rows have no size entry. The others give once, few or many, or a class for an expanded clone.

TRBD1	TRBV5-1	few	TRBJ1-6	TGCGCCAGCGGCTCCGGGACAGGGGGACGATCACCCCTCCACTTT	CASGSGTGGRSPLHF
TRBD1	TRBV20-1	-	TRBJ1-1	TGCAGTGCCAGGCCCGCAGGGGGAGCTTTCTTT	CSARPAGGAFF
-	TRBV7-2	-	TRBJ1-5	TGTGCCAGCAGCTTAGTCCGGACTAATCAGCCCCAGCATTTT	CASSLVRTNQPQHF
-	TRBV24-1	many	TRBJ1-5	TGTGCCACGTTCCAGGCTAATCAGCCCCAGCATTTT	CATFQANQPQHF
-	TRBV19	-	TRBJ2-1	TGTGCCAGTAGTATTGGGCTTTTGGATGAGCAGTTCTTC	CASSIGLLDEQFF
-	TRBV29-1	-	TRBJ2-1	TGCAGCGTTGTGAGCGGGCTCCACAATGAGCAGTTCTTC	CSVVSGLHNEQFF
-	TRBV27	-	TRBJ2-3	TGTGCCAGCAGTATCCTTGGCGGGAAAGCAGATACGCAGTATTTT	CASSILGGKADTQYF
TRBD2	TRBV5-6	-	TRBJ2-7	TGTGCCAGCAGCTCCGTAGCGGGACCATCGCAGTACTTC	CASSSVAGPSQYF
-	TRBV10-1	-	TRBJ1-1	TGCGCCAGCAGTGAGTCGATCGGGGGCACTGAAGCTTTCTTT	CASSESIGGTEAFF
TRBD2	TRBV19	-	TRBJ2-2	TGTGCCAGTGGGGGGGATATTTACACCGGGGAGCTGTTTTTT	CASGGDIYTGELFF
-	TRBV11-2	-	TRBJ2-3	TGTGCCAGCAGCTTAGTTGAGAGCACAGATACGCAGTATTTT	CASSLVESTDTQYF
-	TRBV7-2	few	TRBJ2-3	TGTGCCAGCAGCCCATCCCGAGGGAGGGATACGCAGTATTTT	CASSPSRGRDTQYF
-	TRBV19	few	TRBJ1-5	TGTGCCACCGAGGGAGGCCTCTATAGCAATCAGCCCCAGCATTTT	CATEGGLYSNQPQHF
-	TRBV7-9	-	TRBJ2-4	TGTGCCAGCACCTCGTTTTTCGATGCGGGGAAGTCCAAAAACATTCAGTACTTC	CASTSFFDAGKSKNIQYF
TRBD2	TRBV9	-	TRBJ2-1	TGTGCCAGCAGCGCGATTAGCGGGGGGGCCCATGAGCAGTTCTTC	CASSAISGGAHEQFF
TRBD2	TRBV7-8	-	TRBJ2-1	TGTGCCAGCAGCTTATTAGCGGGGGGGAGCTACTTCAATGAGCAGTTCTTC	CASSLLAGGSYFNEQFF
-	TRBV7-2	-	TRBJ1-5	TGTGCCAGCAGCACGCGAAATAGGGGGGGACAGCCCCAGCATTTT	CASSTRNRGGQPQHF
TRBD1	TRBV6-5	once	TRBJ2-5	TGTGCCAGCAGAGGGGGCTATGAGACCCAGTACTTC	CASRGGYETQYF
-	TRBV19	-	TRBJ2-1	TGTGCCAGTAGTATAGAGGCAGGGACCTACAATGAGCAGTTCTTC	CASSIEAGTYNEQFF